The text below deals with one T cell receptor (beta chain). What it recognizes is unknown. This CDR3 is built from 15 residues. J was trimmed by 1 base and V by 4 bases; bases with no gene match: 4. Germline V gene data show CDR1 as GTSNPN and CDR2 as SVGIG (reference sequence). This entry comes from a study of lymphopenia after photon versus proton radiotherapy. Assay used: immunoSEQ multiplex PCR; TCRdb lists only in-frame clones, some missing. The table records about 50,000 clones, about 83% of them present only once. Whole-study results and caveats: Post-nadir diversity loss with photons came from oligoclonal expansion, particularly CD8+ Temra cells. Post-nadir TCR diversity decline inversely tracked overall survival among those who died. Better survival with proton therapy was suggested as possible, not demonstrated. Relative stability marked proton patients; photon patients lost diversity and naive cells.

V usage is TRBV30 and J usage is TRBJ1-4, with 9 bases matching TRBD1. The sequence was obtained from a man aged 50 or older with gastric cancer. Sequencing used peripheral blood, obtained from a patient treated with photon-based radiotherapy. The DNA for the CDR3 is TGTGCCTGGACCAACAGGGGGCGAACTAATGAAAAACTGTTTTTT. This translates into CAWTNRGRTNEKLFF. Complete variable domain (other parts from reference TRBV30 and TRBJ1-4): SQTIHQWPATLVQPVGSPLSLECTVEGTSNPNLYWYRQAAGRGLQLLFYSVGIGQISSEVPQNLSASRPQDRQFILSSKKLLLSDSGFYLCAWTNRGRTNEKLFFGSGTQLSVL.